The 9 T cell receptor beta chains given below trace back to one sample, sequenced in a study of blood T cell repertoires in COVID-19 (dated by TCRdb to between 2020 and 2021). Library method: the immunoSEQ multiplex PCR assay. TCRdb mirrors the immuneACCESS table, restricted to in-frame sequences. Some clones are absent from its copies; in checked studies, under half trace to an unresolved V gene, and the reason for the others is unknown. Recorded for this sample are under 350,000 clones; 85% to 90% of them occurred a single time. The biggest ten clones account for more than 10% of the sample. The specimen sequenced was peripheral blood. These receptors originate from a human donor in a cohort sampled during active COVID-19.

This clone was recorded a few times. The CDR3 region has the DNA TGTGCCAGCAGCTTAGTCTCCAGTTCAACTGAAGCTTTCTTT. Translation: CASSLVSSSTEAFF. V is TRBV7-2 and J is TRBJ1-1; D remains unclear. V was cut by 1 base and J by 5 bases, with 11 bases left in between. Germline V gene lookup returns CDR1 SGHTA and CDR2 FQGNSA. The CDR3 extends over 14 amino acids.

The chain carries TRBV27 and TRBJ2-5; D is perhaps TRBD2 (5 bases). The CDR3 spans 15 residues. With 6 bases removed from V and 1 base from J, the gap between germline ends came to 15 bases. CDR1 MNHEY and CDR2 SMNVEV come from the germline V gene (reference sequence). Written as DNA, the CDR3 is TGTGCCAGCAGCTCTAGCTTCTCCCTCCAAGAGACCCAGTACTTC. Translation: CASSSSFSLQETQYF.

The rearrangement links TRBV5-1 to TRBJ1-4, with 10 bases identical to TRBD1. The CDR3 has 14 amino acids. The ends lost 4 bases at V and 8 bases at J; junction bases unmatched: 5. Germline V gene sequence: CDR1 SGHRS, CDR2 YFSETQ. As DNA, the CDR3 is TGCGCCAGCAGCCGGACAGGGGGTGAGGAAAAACTGTTTTTT. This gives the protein CASSRTGGEEKLFF.

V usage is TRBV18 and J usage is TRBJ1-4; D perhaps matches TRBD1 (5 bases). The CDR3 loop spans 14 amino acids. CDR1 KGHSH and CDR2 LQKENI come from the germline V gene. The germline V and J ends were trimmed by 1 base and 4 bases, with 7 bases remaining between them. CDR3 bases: TGTGCCAGCTCACCACTTCAGGGTAATGAAAAACTGTTTTTT. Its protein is CASSPLQGNEKLFF.

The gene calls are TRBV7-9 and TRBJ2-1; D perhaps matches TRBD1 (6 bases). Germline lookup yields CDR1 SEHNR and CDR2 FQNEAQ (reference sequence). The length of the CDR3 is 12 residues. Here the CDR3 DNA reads TGTGCTTCGAAGGGGGTCGGCAATGAGCAGTTCTTC. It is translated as CASKGVGNEQFF.

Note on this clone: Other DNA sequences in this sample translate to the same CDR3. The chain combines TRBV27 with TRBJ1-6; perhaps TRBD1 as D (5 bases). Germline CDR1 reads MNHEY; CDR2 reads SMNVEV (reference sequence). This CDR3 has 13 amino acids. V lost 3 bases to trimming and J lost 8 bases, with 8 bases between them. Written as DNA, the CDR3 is TGTGCCAGCAGTTTGGGGGGGTATTCACCCCTCCACTTT. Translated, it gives CASSLGGYSPLHF.

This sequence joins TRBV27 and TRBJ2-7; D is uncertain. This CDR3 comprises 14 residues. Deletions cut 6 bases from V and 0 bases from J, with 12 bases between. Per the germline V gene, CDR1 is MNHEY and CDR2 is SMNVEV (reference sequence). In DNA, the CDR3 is TGTGCCAGCAGCCTGTCTATGATCTCCTACGAGCAGTACTTC. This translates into CASSLSMISYEQYF.

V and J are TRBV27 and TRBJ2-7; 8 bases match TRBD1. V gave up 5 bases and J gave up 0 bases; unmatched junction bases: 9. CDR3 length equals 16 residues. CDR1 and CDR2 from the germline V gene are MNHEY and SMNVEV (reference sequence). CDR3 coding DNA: TGTGCCAGCAGTACTTTTACAGGGGGTTCCTCCTACGAGCAGTACTTC. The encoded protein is CASSTFTGGSSYEQYF.

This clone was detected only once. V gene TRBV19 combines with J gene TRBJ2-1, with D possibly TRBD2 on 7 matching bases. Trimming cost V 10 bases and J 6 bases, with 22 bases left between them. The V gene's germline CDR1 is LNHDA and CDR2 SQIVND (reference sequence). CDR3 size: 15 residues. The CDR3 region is CATTTSNRGGNEQFF. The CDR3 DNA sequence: TGTGCCACCACAACTTCTAATAGGGGGGGCAATGAGCAGTTCTTC.